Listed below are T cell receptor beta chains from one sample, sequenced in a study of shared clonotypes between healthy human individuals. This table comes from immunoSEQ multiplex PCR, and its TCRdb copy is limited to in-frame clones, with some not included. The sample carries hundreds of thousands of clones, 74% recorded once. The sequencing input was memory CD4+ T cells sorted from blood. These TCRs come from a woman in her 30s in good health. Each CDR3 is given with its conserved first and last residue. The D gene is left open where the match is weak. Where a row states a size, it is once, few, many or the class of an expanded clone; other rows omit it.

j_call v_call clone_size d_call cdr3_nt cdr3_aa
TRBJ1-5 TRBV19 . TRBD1 TGTGCCAGTAGTATAGGAGGGGGCAAGAGCAATCAGCCCCAGCATTTT CASSIGGGKSNQPQHF
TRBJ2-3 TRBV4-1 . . TGCGCCAGCAGCCAAGAACTACACTCCACAGATACGCAGTATTTT CASSQELHSTDTQYF
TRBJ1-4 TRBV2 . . TGTGCCAGCAGTTTCGGGGGACCGAATGAAAAACTGTTTTTT CASSFGGPNEKLFF
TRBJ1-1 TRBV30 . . TGTGCCTGGAGTGTGCCAACGACAGGAAACACTGAAGCTTTCTTT CAWSVPTTGNTEAFF
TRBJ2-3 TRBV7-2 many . TGTGCCAGCAGCCCGCCTGCTGCTACGCAGTATTTT CASSPPAATQYF
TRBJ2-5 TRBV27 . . TGTGCCAGCAGTTTATCGAGGGGAGGAGAGACCCAGTACTTC CASSLSRGGETQYF
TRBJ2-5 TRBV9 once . TGTGCCAGCAGCGCCTATGACCTAAGATCGGAGACCCAGTACTTC CASSAYDLRSETQYF
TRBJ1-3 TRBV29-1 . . TGCAGCGTTGCTGGACAGTTCAATGGAAACACCATATATTTT CSVAGQFNGNTIYF
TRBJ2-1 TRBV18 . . TGTGCCAGCTCACCAGAGGTTGTGCACAATGAGCAGTTCTTC CASSPEVVHNEQFF
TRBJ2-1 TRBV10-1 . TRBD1 TGCGCCAGCAGTGAGTATCCGGGACAGGGATACAATGAGCAGTTCTTC CASSEYPGQGYNEQFF
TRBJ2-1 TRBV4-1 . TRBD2 TGCGCCAGCAGGCAGGGAAGCGGGGCCCCCAACAATGAGCAGTTCTTC CASRQGSGAPNNEQFF
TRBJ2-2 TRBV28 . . TGTGCCAGCAGTACAAGGACAGTCTCCGAGCTGTTTTTT CASSTRTVSELFF
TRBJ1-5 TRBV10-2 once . TGCGCCAGCAGTGATGCCCCGTTCGCAGGGACTAGCAATCAGCCCCAGCATTTT CASSDAPFAGTSNQPQHF
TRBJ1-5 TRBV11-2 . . TGTGCCAGCAGCTTGACGGATAGCAATCAGCCCCAGCATTTT CASSLTDSNQPQHF
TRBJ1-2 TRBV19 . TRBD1 TGTGCCAGTAGTATCTCACAGGGGATAAGCGCTGGCTACACCTTC CASSISQGISAGYTF
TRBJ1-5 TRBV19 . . TGTGCCAGTAGTAACCCAGGGGCAGGACAGCCCCAGCATTTT CASSNPGAGQPQHF
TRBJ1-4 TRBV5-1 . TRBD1 TGCGCCAGCAGCCGCGCAGGGGGCAGGGAAAATGAAAAACTGTTTTTT CASSRAGGRENEKLFF
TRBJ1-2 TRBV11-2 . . TGTGCCAGCAGCTTAATCGGGGGTAACTATGGCTACACCTTC CASSLIGGNYGYTF
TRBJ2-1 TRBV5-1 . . TGCGCCAGCAGAAATACGACTGGCCGGCGTGAGCAGTTCTTC CASRNTTGRREQFF
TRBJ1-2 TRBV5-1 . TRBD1 TGCGCCAGCAGCTACGGACAGGGGATTCCTAACTATGGCTACACCTTC CASSYGQGIPNYGYTF
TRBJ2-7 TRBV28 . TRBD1 TGTGCCAGCAGCTCCCCCCAGGGGGCGGTCGACGAGCAGTACTTC CASSSPQGAVDEQYF
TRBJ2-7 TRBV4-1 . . TGCGCCAGCAGCCAAGTGGGGGGGCGTATCTACGAGCAGTACTTC CASSQVGGRIYEQYF
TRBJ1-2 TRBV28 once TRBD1 TGTGCCAGCAGTCCCGGGACAGATAACTATGGCTACACCTTC CASSPGTDNYGYTF
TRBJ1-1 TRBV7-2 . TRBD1 TGTGCCAGCACCCCCGGGACAGCGAACACTGAAGCTTTCTTT CASTPGTANTEAFF
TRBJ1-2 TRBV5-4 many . TGTGCCAGCAGGGAAGGAAACGGCTACACCTTC CASREGNGYTF
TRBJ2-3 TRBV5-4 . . TGTGCCAGCAGCTTCGGAGATACGCAGTATTTT CASSFGDTQYF
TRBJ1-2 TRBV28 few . TGTGCCAGCACCAAGGACACAAATGGCTACACCTTC CASTKDTNGYTF
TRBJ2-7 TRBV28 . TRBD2 TGTGCCAGCAGACTAGCGGGAGGTTACGGCGAGCAGTACTTC CASRLAGGYGEQYF
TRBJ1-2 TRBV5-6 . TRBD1 TGTGCCAGCACTACCCGGGACAGCCATGGCTACACCTTC CASTTRDSHGYTF
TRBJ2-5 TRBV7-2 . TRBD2 TGTGCCAGCAGCCCTAGAGGACTAGCGGCTCAAGAGACCCAGTACTTC CASSPRGLAAQETQYF
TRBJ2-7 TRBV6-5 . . TGTGCCAGCACTGGCCAGAACGAGCAGTACTTC CASTGQNEQYF
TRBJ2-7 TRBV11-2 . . TGTGCCAGCAGCCCCATAGACTACGAGCAGTACTTC CASSPIDYEQYF
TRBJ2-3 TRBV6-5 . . TGTGCCAGCAGCGTTACCCCGGGGGTGGATACGCAGTATTTT CASSVTPGVDTQYF
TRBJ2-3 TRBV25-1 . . TGTGCCAGCAGTGAACAGTCAGCCTTTGGTAAAGATACGCAGTATTTT CASSEQSAFGKDTQYF
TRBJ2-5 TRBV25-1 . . TGTGCCAGCAGTCTAGGGGGGGGGACCCAGTACTTC CASSLGGGTQYF
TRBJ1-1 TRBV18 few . TGTGCCAGCTCACCCAGTCGGAAGAACACTGAAGCTTTCTTT CASSPSRKNTEAFF
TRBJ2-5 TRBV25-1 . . TGTGCCAGCAGTGAATCAAGAAACCAAGAGACCCAGTACTTC CASSESRNQETQYF
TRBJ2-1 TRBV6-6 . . TGTGCCAGCAGTTCCCAACAGGCGAATGAGCAGTTCTTC CASSSQQANEQFF
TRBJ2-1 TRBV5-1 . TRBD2 TGCGCCAGTACCCGGGGACTAGCGGAGAGTGAGCAGTTCTTC CASTRGLAESEQFF
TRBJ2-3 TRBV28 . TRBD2 TGTGCCAGCAGCTCCTCGATAGCGGGACTCACAGATACGCAGTATTTT CASSSSIAGLTDTQYF
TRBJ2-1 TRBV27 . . TGTGCCAGCAGTTTCTTCGTCCAGCGGGTACCATCTGAGCAGTTCTTC CASSFFVQRVPSEQFF
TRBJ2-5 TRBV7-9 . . TGTGCCAGCAGCTTAGATGAGACCCAGTACTTC CASSLDETQYF
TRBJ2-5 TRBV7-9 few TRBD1 TGTGCCAGCAGCTTAGCCAGGGGGCAAGAGACCCAGTACTTC CASSLARGQETQYF
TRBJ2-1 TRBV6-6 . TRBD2 TGTGCCAGCAGGACGGGGGGGCAGGAGCAGTTCTTC CASRTGGQEQFF
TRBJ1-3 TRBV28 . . TGTGCCAGCAGACCAACTGACTCTGGAAACACCATATATTTT CASRPTDSGNTIYF